This T cell receptor beta chain emerged from a study of T cell changes during pregnancy in multiple sclerosis (dated by TCRdb to about 2019). In terms of the full investigation: Changes in the T cell repertoire over the course of pregnancy were examined in this study in women with multiple sclerosis.

Turning to this clone: Its antigen is still unknown. Base qualities were left out, and no much larger clone turns up one base away.

The library was obtained by the immunoSEQ multiplex PCR assay. TCRdb re-hosts the immuneACCESS table, in-frame sequences only. Its copies lack some clones; in the studies checked, an unresolved V gene accounts for under half of them, and the cause for the rest is not known. The sample includes about 52,000 clones, with roughly nine tenths observed a single time. The ten biggest clones cover about 0.37% of the sample. V is pared back by 4 bases and J by 0 bases, with 15 bases lying between the germline termini. The CDR1 and CDR2 encoded by the germline V gene are MDHEN and SYDVKM. Measured from the cysteine to the phenylalanine, the CDR3 is 16 residues long. This entry keeps only the CDR3 DNA: 48 bases, framed from base 1.

Sequenced here: CD4+ T cells from peripheral blood mononuclear cells, sampled before pregnancy. This receptor was identified in a female donor with multiple sclerosis, enrolled in a pregnancy study. The chain is encoded by TRBV28 joined to TRBJ1-1, with the D gene not confidently named. DNA sequence: TGTGCCAGCAGTTGGAGCCTCGGCGGTTTGAACACTGAAGCTTTCTTT. This is translated as CASSWSLGGLNTEAFF. The entire variable domain, with the stretches around the CDR3 drawn from the reference TRBV28 and TRBJ1-1 proteins, is DVKVTQSSRYLVKRTGEKVFLECVQDMDHENMFWYRQDPGLGLRLIYFSYDVKMKEKGDIPEGYSVSREKKERFSLILESASTNQTSMYLCASSWSLGGLNTEAFFGQGTRLTVV.